A few counts support the clone carrying this T cell receptor (beta chain). Its antigen is currently unknown. The data are from a study of T cell repertoires in cytomegalovirus infection. Broader study findings: HLA-C-restricted, CMV-specific TCR beta clonotypes were dominant ex vivo. The cumulative frequency of public TCR beta families identified carriers of CMV plus the relevant HLA.

TCRdb reprocessed the reads via MiXCR and lists one record per CDR3 protein. The sample lists 150,000 to 200,000 distinct CDR3 sequences, 28% seen once, with 31% in the top ten. The germline gives CDR1 MGHRA, CDR2 YSYEKL. Trimming shortened V by 4 bases and J by 0 bases, and 13 bases separated the two germline ends. This CDR3 comprises 17 residues. The sequencing input was PBMCs. The TCR comes from a human donor in good health (CMV status not recorded). Some clones in this sample may be carry-over from other donors' samples. This sequence joins TRBV4-1 and TRBJ2-6; either TRBD1 or TRBD2 may supply D (5 bases each). Here the CDR3 reads CASSPRDGNSGANVLTF. Written as DNA, the CDR3 is TGCGCCAGCAGCCCCCGGGACGGGAACTCTGGGGCCAACGTCCTGACTTTC.